The 26 T cell receptor beta chains listed next were all sequenced from one sample in a study of T cell responses to AZD1222 COVID-19 vaccine. The table came from immunoSEQ multiplex PCR; TCRdb's copy has only in-frame clones and leaves some out. The sample holds roughly 150,000 clones, roughly 92% seen once. The sequencing used peripheral blood, collected on day 0 of AZD1222 vaccination. The receptors originated from an adult in good health.

The V and J genes are TRBV12-3 or TRBV12-4 and TRBJ1-1; tentatively, D is TRBD1 (5 bases). The CDR3 has 11 amino acids. The V and J ends lost 2 bases and 11 bases respectively, with 9 bases between them. CDR3 residues: CASSLIGAAFF. CDR3 in DNA: TGTGCCAGCAGTTTAATAGGGGCCGCTTTCTTT.

The chain couples TRBV19 to TRBJ1-1; D unresolved. V was trimmed by 2 bases and J by 7 bases, leaving 14 bases between them. Germline V gene sequence: CDR1 LNHDA, CDR2 SQIVND (reference sequence). The length of the CDR3 is 14 residues. CDR3 protein: CASSIPDTHLEAFF. The CDR3 coding sequence is TGTGCCAGTAGTATACCCGATACCCATCTTGAAGCTTTCTTT.

For the CDR3, the DNA is TGTGCCAGCAGACTCGGGGGGGCAGGGGGTAACTATGGCTACACCTTC. Its protein product is CASRLGGAGGNYGYTF. V usage is TRBV28 and J usage is TRBJ1-2, with TRBD1 matching 7 bases. This CDR3 spans 16 amino acids. V lost 6 bases and J lost 1; bases outside the gene matches: 11. The germline V gene has CDR1 MDHEN and CDR2 SYDVKM.

The chain has TRBV28 and TRBJ1-5; no reliable D call. The CDR3 loop spans 15 amino acids. Germline CDR1 reads MDHEN; CDR2 reads SYDVKM. Trimming pared 6 bases from V and 0 bases from J, leaving 12 bases between. The CDR3: CASSPPLYSNQPQHF. The CDR3 region has the DNA TGTGCCAGCAGCCCCCCACTTTATAGCAATCAGCCCCAGCATTTT.

A single count supports this clone. This chain joins TRBV6-2 or TRBV6-3 and TRBJ2-7, with TRBD2 identical over 10 bases. Germline-derived CDR1 and CDR2 are MNHEY and SVGEGT. The V gene end was trimmed by 0 bases and the J gene end by 7 bases; junction bases not matched to a gene: 15. This CDR3 region has 18 residues. The CDR3 DNA sequence: TGTGCCAGCAGTTACTCGAGACGAGCGGGAGGGCCCCTGAGAGAGCAGTACTTC. The encoded protein is CASSYSRRAGGPLREQYF.

The chain links TRBV6-5 to TRBJ2-7; D perhaps matches TRBD2 (7 bases). Germline assignment: CDR1 MNHEY and CDR2 SVGAGI. The CDR3 is made up of 13 amino acids. V shed 7 bases and J shed 7 bases, with 17 bases lying between them. DNA for the CDR3: TGTGCCAGCACCCCGAACGGGGGGCAAGAGCAGTACTTC. Amino acids: CASTPNGGQEQYF.

This clone has just one count. The V and J genes are TRBV23-1 and TRBJ1-2; tentative D call: TRBD1 (5 bases). TRBV23-1 is labeled an ORF, and its function is uncertain. Trimming took off 11 bases at V and 5 bases at J, with 15 bases between the two ends. The CDR3 runs 12 residues. The CDR3: CASFRRVYGYTF. Written as DNA, the CDR3 is TGCGCCTCCTTTCGCAGGGTTTATGGCTACACCTTC.

This chain uses TRBV3-1 (or the pseudogene TRBV3-2) with TRBJ2-7; 12 positions match TRBD2. In germline, CDR1 is LGHDT, CDR2 YNNKEL (reference sequence). The CDR3 is 19 residues long. V shed 0 bases, J shed 4 bases, and the junction held 13 bases outside the gene matches. For the CDR3, the DNA is TGTGCCAGCAGCCAAGATCTTTGGCTAGCGGGGGGGCGTTCGTACGAGCAGTACTTC. Its translation: CASSQDLWLAGGRSYEQYF.

This chain connects TRBV5-4 to TRBJ2-1, with D possibly called TRBD1 or TRBD2 (6 bases each). V lost 4 bases, J lost 10 bases, and 12 bases lay in between. The CDR3 sequence is 12 residues long. Germline values: CDR1 SGHNT, CDR2 YYREEE (reference sequence). CDR3 in amino acids: CASSAGDWEQFF. As DNA, the CDR3 is TGTGCCAGCAGCGCAGGGGACTGGGAGCAGTTCTTC.

The chain carries TRBV30 and TRBJ2-1, with D uncertain. From germline, CDR1 is GTSNPN and CDR2 SVGIG (reference sequence). This CDR3 has 14 residues. The V end was cut by 4 bases, the J end by 0 bases, with 10 bases between. The CDR3 DNA reads TGTGCCTGGACCCCCACAAGCTCCTACAATGAGCAGTTCTTC. Its protein is CAWTPTSSYNEQFF.

This clone has only one observation. The CDR3 loop is CASSAGQHSPLHF. The CDR3, as DNA: TGCGCCAGCAGCGCCGGACAGCATTCACCCCTCCACTTT. This rearrangement joins TRBV5-1 to TRBJ1-6; D possibly corresponds to TRBD1 (6 bases). Deletions cut 4 bases from V and 8 bases from J, with 10 bases between. CDR1 SGHRS and CDR2 YFSETQ come from the germline V gene. This CDR3 contains 13 residues.

CDR3 sequence: CASSSGATYEQYF. CDR3 nucleotide sequence: TGTGCCAGCAGCTCCGGGGCAACCTACGAGCAGTACTTC. The chain combines TRBV5-6 with TRBJ2-7; D might be TRBD1 or TRBD2, each matching 5 bases. The V end was cut by 3 bases, the J end by 2 bases, with 9 bases between. CDR3 length: 13 amino acids. Germline CDR1 is SGHDT and CDR2 is YYEEEE.

V is TRBV6-5 and J is TRBJ2-5; 7 nucleotides match TRBD2. The J segment lost 9 bases and the V segment lost 6 bases, leaving 13 bases of the junction unmatched. The germline V gene has CDR1 MNHEY and CDR2 SVGAGI. The CDR3 contains 14 residues. As DNA, the CDR3 is TGTGCCAGCAGACCCCTAGGAGCGGGGTCGTCCCAGTACTTC. It translates to CASRPLGAGSSQYF.

The CDR3 bases are TGTGCCAGCAGTTCCAATGGCCCACGACAGAGTCTCGCTAATGAAAAACTGTTTTTT. It specifies CASSSNGPRQSLANEKLFF. The rearrangement links TRBV6-2 or TRBV6-3 to TRBJ1-4, with D maybe TRBD1 (5 bases). This CDR3 has 19 amino acids. Germline assignment: CDR1 MNHEY and CDR2 SVGEGT. Trimming removed 4 bases from V and 3 bases from J, with 24 bases in between.

This clone was observed once. This chain joins TRBV28 and TRBJ1-6; 8 bases match TRBD1. CDR3 size: 14 residues. Losses at the gene ends were 3 bases for V and 10 bases for J; bases not matched to a gene: 5. CDR1 is MDHEN and CDR2 is SYDVKM in the germline V gene. Here the CDR3 reads CASSFRGQASPLHF. CDR3 DNA: TGTGCCAGCAGTTTCCGGGGACAGGCCTCACCCCTCCACTTT.

V usage is TRBV5-4 and J usage is TRBJ2-7, with D perhaps matching TRBD2 (6 bases). CDR1 and CDR2 from the germline V gene are SGHNT and YYREEE (reference sequence). The CDR3 totals 12 residues. V was cut by 2 bases and J by 5 bases, with 8 bases left in between. The CDR3 DNA follows: TGTGCCAGCAGCTTCGGCGGGAACGAGCAGTACTTC. This codes for CASSFGGNEQYF.

The gene calls are TRBV10-2 and TRBJ2-7; D possibly matches TRBD1 or TRBD2 (6 bases each). V shed 7 bases and J shed 2 bases, with 15 bases lying between them. This CDR3 has 14 amino acids. CDR1 and CDR2 from the germline V gene are WSHSY and SAAADI. CDR3 in amino acids: CASTEVGGPYEQYF. CDR3 in DNA: TGCGCCAGCACCGAAGTGGGGGGCCCCTACGAGCAGTACTTC.

V gene TRBV7-3 combines with J gene TRBJ2-3; D ambiguous. V dropped 5 bases and J dropped 8 bases, with 14 bases sitting between them. The CDR3 is 13 amino acids. Germline V gives CDR1 SGHTA, CDR2 FQGTGA. This CDR3 is CASSPSSPGTQYF. DNA of the CDR3: TGTGCCAGCAGCCCCTCAAGCCCCGGTACGCAGTATTTT.

The rearrangement uses TRBV7-2 and TRBJ2-5, with 8 nucleotides matching TRBD1. Losses at the gene ends were 4 bases for V and 5 bases for J; bases not matched to a gene: 12. CDR1 is SGHTA, CDR2 FQGNSA, per germline. The CDR3 runs to 16 residues. The CDR3 is CASSSILAGGWETQYF. The CDR3 nucleotides read TGTGCCAGCAGCTCGATTCTGGCAGGGGGCTGGGAGACCCAGTACTTC.

The V gene is TRBV6-4, the J gene TRBJ1-3; TRBD1 might be the D (6 bases). Germline CDR1 is MRHNA and CDR2 is SNTAGT. This CDR3 has 14 residues. V lost 11 bases, J lost 2 bases, and 16 bases lay in between. The CDR3 sequence: CAPSRAGAGNTIYF. The DNA of the CDR3 is TGTGCCCCCTCCAGGGCAGGGGCTGGAAACACCATATATTTT.

This sequence joins TRBV7-2 and TRBJ1-2, with 7 bases lining up with TRBD1. Trimming removed 6 bases from V and 0 bases from J; junction bases left unmatched: 10. Germline V gene sequence: CDR1 SGHTA, CDR2 FQGNSA. This CDR3 region has 16 residues. CDR3 protein: CASSPDRASPNYGYTF. The CDR3, as DNA: TGTGCCAGCAGTCCAGACAGGGCCTCCCCTAACTATGGCTACACCTTC.

V usage is TRBV27 and J usage is TRBJ2-7, with unresolved D. The germline V and J ends were trimmed by 3 bases and 2 bases, with 8 bases remaining between them. Germline loops: CDR1 MNHEY, CDR2 SMNVEV (reference sequence). The CDR3 length is 13 residues. CDR3: CASSFGPAYEQYF. The CDR3 DNA sequence: TGTGCCAGCAGTTTCGGACCAGCCTACGAGCAGTACTTC.

CDR3 protein: CASSGTGTGDRGETQYF. The CDR3, as DNA: TGCGCCAGCAGCGGCACCGGGACAGGGGATCGGGGAGAGACCCAGTACTTC. The J gene is TRBJ2-5, the V gene TRBV5-1; 10 positions match TRBD1. J lost 4 bases, V lost 4 bases, and 13 bases had no gene match. CDR3 length: 17 residues. The germline CDR1 and CDR2 sequences are SGHRS and YFSETQ.

The V gene is TRBV3-1 (or the pseudogene TRBV3-2), the J gene TRBJ2-2, with unresolved D. The CDR3 extends over 14 amino acids. Germline CDR1 is LGHDT and CDR2 is YNNKEL (reference sequence). The V gene lost 0 bases and the J gene lost 1 base, with 3 bases spanning the gap. This chain's CDR3 is CASSQDQNTGELFF. DNA for the CDR3: TGTGCCAGCAGCCAAGATCAGAACACCGGGGAGCTGTTTTTT.

The chain is built from TRBV3-1 (or the pseudogene TRBV3-2) and TRBJ2-3, with 7 positions matching TRBD2. CDR1 and CDR2 from the germline V gene are LGHDT and YNNKEL (reference sequence). The J segment lost 0 bases and the V segment lost 1 base, leaving 10 bases of the junction unmatched. The CDR3 has 18 residues. CDR3 loop: CASSQGHRLARSTDTQYF. In DNA, the CDR3 is TGTGCCAGCAGCCAAGGCCACCGACTAGCCCGTAGCACAGATACGCAGTATTTT.

The chain joins TRBV7-2 to TRBJ2-7; D uncertain. From germline, CDR1 is SGHTA and CDR2 FQGNSA. V lost 5 bases and J 1 base, leaving 12 bases between the germline ends. CDR3 length equals 14 residues. The chain's CDR3 is CASSPRTASYEQYF. The CDR3 DNA sequence: TGTGCCAGCAGCCCAAGGACGGCGTCCTACGAGCAGTACTTC.